Detailed here is one T cell receptor (beta chain). The antigen is undetermined. The investigators amplified TCR beta CDR3 regions from RNA transcripts. During a first-round RT-PCR of the TCR CDR3, the HTBI primer set was used. TCRdb processed the multiplex PCR reads anew with MiXCR; each CDR3 protein has one entry. Of hundreds of thousands of distinct CDR3 sequences listed, about 20% were seen once; the top ten hold under 35%. The data were obtained in a study of T cells in Graves' hyperthyroidism and ophthalmopathy. General study points: Ophthalmopathy could be told apart from stable hyperthyroidism with a 13 V-J model.

Diagnoses were established using clinical symptoms, serum thyroxine and TRAb, thyroid ultrasound and orbital computed tomography. Sample: blood. This receptor was identified in a young man with Graves' ophthalmopathy.

CDR3 amino acids: CASSFGTGGAGTQYF. The CDR3 DNA reads as TGCGCCAGCAGCTTTGGGACAGGGGGCGCAGGGACACAGTACTTC. V usage is TRBV5-1 and J usage is TRBJ2-5, with TRBD1 identical over 12 bases. Looked up from germline, CDR1 is SGHRS and CDR2 is YFSETQ. CDR3 length: 15 residues. After removal of 2 bases from V and 11 bases from J, the junction contained 10 bases not matched to a gene.